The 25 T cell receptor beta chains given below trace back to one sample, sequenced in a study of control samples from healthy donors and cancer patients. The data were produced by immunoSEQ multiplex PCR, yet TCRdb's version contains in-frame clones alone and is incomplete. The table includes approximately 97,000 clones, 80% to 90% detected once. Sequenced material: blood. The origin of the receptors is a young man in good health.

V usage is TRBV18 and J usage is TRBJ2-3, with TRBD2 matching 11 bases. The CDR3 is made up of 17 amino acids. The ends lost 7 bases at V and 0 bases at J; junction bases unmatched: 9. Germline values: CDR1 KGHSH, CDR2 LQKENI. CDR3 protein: CASLGTSGAPSTDTQYF. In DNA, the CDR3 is TGTGCCAGCTTAGGGACTAGCGGAGCTCCAAGCACAGATACGCAGTATTTT.

CDR3 in DNA: TGTGCCAGCAGCGGAGGACAGGGATGGTCTGAGCAGTTCTTC. Its protein is CASSGGQGWSEQFF. The chain couples TRBV9 to TRBJ2-1; 8 nucleotides agree with TRBD1. This CDR3 contains 14 residues. The V gene's germline CDR1 is SGDLS and CDR2 YYNGEE. V gave up 3 bases and J gave up 9 bases; unmatched junction bases: 8. Combining the CDR3 with reference TRBV9 and TRBJ2-1 gives the whole variable domain DSGVTQTPKHLITATGQRVTLRCSPRSGDLSVYWYQQSLDQGLQFLIQYYNGEERAKGNILERFSAQQFPDLHSELNLSSLELGDSALYFCASSGGQGWSEQFFGPGTRLTVL.

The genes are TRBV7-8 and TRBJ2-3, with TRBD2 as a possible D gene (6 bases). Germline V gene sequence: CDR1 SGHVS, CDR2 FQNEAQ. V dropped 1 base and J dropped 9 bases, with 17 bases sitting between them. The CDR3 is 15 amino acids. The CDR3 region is CASSLEDISGPTQYF. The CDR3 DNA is TGTGCCAGCAGCTTAGAAGACATTAGCGGCCCGACGCAGTATTTT.

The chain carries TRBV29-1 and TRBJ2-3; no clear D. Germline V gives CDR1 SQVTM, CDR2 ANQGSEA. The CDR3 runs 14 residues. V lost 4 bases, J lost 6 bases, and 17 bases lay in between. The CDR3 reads CSVVPSLGFDTQYF. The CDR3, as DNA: TGCAGCGTTGTTCCCTCCCTAGGCTTCGATACGCAGTATTTT.

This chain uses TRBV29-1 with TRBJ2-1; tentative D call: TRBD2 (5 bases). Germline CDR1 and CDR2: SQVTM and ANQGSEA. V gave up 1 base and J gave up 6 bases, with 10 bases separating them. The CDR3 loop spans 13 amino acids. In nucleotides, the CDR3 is TGCAGCGTTGAAGGCCGGGGAGCCAATGAGCAGTTCTTC. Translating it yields CSVEGRGANEQFF.

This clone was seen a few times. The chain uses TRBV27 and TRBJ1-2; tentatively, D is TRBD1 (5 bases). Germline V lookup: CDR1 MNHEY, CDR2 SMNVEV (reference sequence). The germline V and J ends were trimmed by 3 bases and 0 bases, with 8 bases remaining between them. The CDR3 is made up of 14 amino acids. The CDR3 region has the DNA TGTGCCAGCAGTTTGACAGAATCTAACTATGGCTACACCTTC. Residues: CASSLTESNYGYTF.

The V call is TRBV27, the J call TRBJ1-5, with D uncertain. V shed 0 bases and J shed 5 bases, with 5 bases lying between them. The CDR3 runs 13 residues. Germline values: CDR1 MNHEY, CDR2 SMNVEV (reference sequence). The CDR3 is CASSLSIDQPQHF. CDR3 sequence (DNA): TGTGCCAGCAGTTTATCCATAGATCAGCCCCAGCATTTT.

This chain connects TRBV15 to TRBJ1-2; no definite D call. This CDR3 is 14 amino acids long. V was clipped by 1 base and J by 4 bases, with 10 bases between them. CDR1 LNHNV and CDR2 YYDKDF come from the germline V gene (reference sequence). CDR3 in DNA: TGTGCCACCAGCAGAGCGTCGGCTGGCTATGGCTACACCTTC. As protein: CATSRASAGYGYTF.

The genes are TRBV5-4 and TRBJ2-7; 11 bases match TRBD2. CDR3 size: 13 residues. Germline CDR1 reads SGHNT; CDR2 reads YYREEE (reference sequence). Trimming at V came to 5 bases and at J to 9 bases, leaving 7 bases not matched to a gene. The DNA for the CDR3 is TGTGCCAGCAGGACTAGCGGGACGGTGGGGCAGTACTTC. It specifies CASRTSGTVGQYF. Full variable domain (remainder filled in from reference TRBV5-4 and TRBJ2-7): ETGVTQSPTHLIKTRGQQVTLRCSSQSGHNTVSWYQQALGQGPQFIFQYYREEENGRGNFPPRFSGLQFPNYSSELNVNALELDDSALYLCASRTSGTVGQYFGPGTRLTVT.

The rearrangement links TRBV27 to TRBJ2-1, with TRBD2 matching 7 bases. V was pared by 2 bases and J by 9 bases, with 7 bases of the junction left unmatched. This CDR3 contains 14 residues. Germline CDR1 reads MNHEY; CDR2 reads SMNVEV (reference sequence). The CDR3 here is CASSLAGELPEQFF. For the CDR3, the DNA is TGTGCCAGCAGTTTAGCGGGGGAACTCCCTGAGCAGTTCTTC.

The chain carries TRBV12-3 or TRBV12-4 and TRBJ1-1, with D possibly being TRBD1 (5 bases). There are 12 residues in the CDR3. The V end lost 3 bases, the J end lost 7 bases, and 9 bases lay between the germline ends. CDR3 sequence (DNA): TGTGCCAGCAGTTTTTCAGGGTTTGAAGCTTTCTTT. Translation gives CASSFSGFEAFF.

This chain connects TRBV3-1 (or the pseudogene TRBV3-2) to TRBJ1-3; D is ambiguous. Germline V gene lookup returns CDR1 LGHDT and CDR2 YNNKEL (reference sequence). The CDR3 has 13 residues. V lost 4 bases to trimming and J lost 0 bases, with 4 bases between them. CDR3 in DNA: TGTGCCAGCAGCCGGGTCTCTGGAAACACCATATATTTT. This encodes CASSRVSGNTIYF.

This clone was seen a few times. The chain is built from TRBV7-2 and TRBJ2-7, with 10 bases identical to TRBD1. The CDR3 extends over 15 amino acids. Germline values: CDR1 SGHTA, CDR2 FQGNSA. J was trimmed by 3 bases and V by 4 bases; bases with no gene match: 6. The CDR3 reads CASSSSGTGVYEQYF. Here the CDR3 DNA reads TGTGCCAGCAGCTCATCCGGGACAGGGGTCTACGAGCAGTACTTC.

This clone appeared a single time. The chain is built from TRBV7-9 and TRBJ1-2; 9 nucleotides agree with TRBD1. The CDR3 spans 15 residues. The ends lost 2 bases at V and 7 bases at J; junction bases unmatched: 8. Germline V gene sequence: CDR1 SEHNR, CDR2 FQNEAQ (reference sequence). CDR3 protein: CASSLNTGGAGGYTF. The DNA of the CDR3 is TGTGCCAGCAGCTTAAATACAGGGGGCGCGGGTGGCTACACCTTC.

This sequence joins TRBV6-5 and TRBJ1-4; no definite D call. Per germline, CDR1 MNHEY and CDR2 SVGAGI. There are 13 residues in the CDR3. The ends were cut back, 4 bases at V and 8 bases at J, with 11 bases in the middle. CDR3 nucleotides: TGTGCCAGCAGTTCATATGTCAGCGAAAAACTGTTTTTT. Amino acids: CASSSYVSEKLFF.

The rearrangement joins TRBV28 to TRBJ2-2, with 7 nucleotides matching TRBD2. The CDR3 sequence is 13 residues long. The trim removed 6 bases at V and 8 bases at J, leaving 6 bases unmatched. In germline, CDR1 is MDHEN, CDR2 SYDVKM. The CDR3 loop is CASRRAGVGELFF. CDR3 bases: TGTGCCAGCAGAAGGGCGGGGGTTGGGGAGCTGTTTTTT.

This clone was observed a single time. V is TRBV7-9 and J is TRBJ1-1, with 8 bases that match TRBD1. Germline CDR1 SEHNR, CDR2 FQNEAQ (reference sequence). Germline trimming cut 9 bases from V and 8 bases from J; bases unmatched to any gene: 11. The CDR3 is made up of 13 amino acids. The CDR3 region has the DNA TGTGCCAGTGGTCTAGCGCGACAGGGGGAAGCTTTCTTT. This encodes CASGLARQGEAFF.

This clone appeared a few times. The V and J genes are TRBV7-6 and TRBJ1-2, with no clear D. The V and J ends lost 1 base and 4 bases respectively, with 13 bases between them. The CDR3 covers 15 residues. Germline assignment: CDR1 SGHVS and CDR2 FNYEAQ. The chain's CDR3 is CASSLGAGPFYGYTF. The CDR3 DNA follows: TGTGCCAGCAGCTTAGGGGCAGGCCCCTTCTATGGCTACACCTTC.

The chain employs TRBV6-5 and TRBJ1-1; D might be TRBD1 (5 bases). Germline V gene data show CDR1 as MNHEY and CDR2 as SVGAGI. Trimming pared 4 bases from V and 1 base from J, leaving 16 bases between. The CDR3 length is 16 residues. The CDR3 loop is CASSSHEEGQNTEAFF. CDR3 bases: TGTGCCAGCAGTTCCCACGAAGAGGGGCAGAACACTGAAGCTTTCTTT.

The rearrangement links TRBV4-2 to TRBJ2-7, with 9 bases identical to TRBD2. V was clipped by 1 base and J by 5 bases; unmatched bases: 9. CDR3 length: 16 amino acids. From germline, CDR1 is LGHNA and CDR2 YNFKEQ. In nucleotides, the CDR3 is TGTGCCAGCAGCCAAGTTTGGGGGCGGGAGGGCCACGAGCAGTACTTC. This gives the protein CASSQVWGREGHEQYF.

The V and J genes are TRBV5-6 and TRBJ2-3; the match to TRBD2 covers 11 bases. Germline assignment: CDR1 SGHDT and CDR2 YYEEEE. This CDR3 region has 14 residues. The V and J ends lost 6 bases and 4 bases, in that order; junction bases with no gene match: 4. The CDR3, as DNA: TGTGCCAGCACTAGCGGGAGGTTGGCAGATACGCAGTATTTT. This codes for CASTSGRLADTQYF. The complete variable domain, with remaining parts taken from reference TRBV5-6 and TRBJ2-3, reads DAGVTQSPTHLIKTRGQQVTLRCSPKSGHDTVSWYQQALGQGPQFIFQYYEEEERQRGNFPDRFSGHQFPNYSSELNVNALLLGDSALYLCASTSGRLADTQYFGPGTRLTVL.

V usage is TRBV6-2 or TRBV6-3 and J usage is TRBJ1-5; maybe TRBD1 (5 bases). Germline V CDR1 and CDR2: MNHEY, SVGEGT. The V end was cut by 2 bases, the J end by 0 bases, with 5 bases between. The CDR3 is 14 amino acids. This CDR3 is CASSYGGSNQPQHF. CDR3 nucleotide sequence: TGTGCCAGCAGTTACGGGGGTAGCAATCAGCCCCAGCATTTT.

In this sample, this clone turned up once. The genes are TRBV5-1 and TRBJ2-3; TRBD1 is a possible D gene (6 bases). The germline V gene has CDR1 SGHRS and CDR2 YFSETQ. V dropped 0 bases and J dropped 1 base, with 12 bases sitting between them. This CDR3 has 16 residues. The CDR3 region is CASSLAGVERTDTQYF. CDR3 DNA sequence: TGCGCCAGCAGCTTGGCAGGGGTGGAGCGCACAGATACGCAGTATTTT.

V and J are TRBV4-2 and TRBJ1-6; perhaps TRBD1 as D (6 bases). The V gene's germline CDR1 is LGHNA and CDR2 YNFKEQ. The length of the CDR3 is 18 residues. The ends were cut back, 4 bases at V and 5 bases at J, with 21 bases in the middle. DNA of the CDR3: TGTGCCAGCAGCCGTCCTCCCCAGGGGAGGATTGATAATTCACCCCTCCACTTT. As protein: CASSRPPQGRIDNSPLHF.

CDR3 sequence: CASSYLTNTGELFF. CDR3 nucleotides: TGTGCCAGCAGTTACCTTACTAACACCGGGGAGCTGTTTTTT. The rearrangement uses TRBV6-6 and TRBJ2-2; D call uncertain. The V gene lost 2 bases and the J gene lost 2 bases, with 6 bases spanning the gap. The CDR3 consists of 14 residues. The germline V gene has CDR1 MNHNY and CDR2 SVGAGI (reference sequence).